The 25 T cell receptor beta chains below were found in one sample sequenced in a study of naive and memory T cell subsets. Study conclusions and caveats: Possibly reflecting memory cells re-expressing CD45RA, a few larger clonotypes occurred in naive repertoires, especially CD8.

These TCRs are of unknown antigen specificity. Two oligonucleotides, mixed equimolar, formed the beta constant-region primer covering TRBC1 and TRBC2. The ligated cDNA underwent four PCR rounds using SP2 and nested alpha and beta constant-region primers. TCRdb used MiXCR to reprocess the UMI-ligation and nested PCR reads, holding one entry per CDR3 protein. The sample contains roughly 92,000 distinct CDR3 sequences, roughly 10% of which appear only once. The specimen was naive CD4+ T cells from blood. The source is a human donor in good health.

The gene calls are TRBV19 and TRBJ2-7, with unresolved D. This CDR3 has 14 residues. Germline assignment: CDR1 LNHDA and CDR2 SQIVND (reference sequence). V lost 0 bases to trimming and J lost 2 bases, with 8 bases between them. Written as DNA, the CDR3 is TGTGCCAGTAGTATAGATTCGGAGCCCTACGAGCAGTACTTC. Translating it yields CASSIDSEPYEQYF.

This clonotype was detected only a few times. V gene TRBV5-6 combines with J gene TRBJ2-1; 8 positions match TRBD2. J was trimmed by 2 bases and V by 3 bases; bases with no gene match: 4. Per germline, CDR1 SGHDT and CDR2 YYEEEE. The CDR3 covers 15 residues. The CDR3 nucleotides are TGTGCCAGCAGCTGGAGCGGGAGTCCCTACAATGAGCAGTTCTTC. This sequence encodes CASSWSGSPYNEQFF.

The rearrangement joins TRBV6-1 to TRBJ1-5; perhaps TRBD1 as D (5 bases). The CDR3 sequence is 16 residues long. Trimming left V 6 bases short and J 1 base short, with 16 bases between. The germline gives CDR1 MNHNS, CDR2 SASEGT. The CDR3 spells CASSLSRVLSNQPQHF. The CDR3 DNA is TGTGCCAGCAGCCTTTCCAGGGTATTGAGCAATCAGCCCCAGCATTTT.

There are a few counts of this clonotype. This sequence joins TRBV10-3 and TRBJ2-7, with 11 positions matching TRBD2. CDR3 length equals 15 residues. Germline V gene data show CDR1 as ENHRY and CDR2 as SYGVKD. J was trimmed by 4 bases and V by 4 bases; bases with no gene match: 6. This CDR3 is CAISALSSGRYEQYF. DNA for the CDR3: TGTGCCATCAGTGCTCTATCTAGCGGGAGGTACGAGCAGTACTTC.

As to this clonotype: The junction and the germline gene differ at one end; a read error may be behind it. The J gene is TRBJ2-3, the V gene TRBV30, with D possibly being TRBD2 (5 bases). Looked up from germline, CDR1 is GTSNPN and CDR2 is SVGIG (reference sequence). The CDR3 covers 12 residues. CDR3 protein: CVWRQSTDTQYF. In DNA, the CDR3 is TGTGTCTGGAGGCAAAGCACAGATACGCAGTATTTT.

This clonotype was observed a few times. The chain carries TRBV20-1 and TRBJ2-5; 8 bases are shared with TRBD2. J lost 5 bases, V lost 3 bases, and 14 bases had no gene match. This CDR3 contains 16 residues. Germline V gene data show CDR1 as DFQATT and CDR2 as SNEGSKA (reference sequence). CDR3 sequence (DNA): TGCAGTGCTAGGGGAGTGAGACTAGCGAGAGCGGAGACCCAGTACTTC. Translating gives CSARGVRLARAETQYF.

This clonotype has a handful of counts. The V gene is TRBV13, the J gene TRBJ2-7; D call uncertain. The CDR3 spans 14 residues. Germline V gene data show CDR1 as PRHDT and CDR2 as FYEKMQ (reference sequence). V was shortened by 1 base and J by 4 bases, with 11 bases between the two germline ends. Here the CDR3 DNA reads TGTGCCAGCAGCTTAGACGAAGCCCCGTACGAGCAGTACTTC. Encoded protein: CASSLDEAPYEQYF. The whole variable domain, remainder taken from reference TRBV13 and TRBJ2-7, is AAGVIQSPRHLIKEKRETATLKCYPIPRHDTVYWYQQGPGQDPQFLISFYEKMQSDKGSIPDRFSAQQFSDYHSELNMSSLELGDSALYFCASSLDEAPYEQYFGPGTRLTVT.

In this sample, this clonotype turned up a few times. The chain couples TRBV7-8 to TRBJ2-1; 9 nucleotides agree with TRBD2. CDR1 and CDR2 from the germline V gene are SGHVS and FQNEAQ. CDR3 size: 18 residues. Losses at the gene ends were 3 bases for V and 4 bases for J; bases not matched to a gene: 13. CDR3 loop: CASSLSLTSGLLYNEQFF. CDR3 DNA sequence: TGTGCCAGCAGCTTGAGCTTGACTAGCGGTCTTTTATACAATGAGCAGTTCTTC. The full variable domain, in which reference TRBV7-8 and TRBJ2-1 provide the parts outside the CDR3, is GAGVSQSPRYKVAKRGQDVALRCDPISGHVSLFWYQQALGQGPEFLTYFQNEAQLDKSGLPSDRFFAERPEGSVSTLKIQRTQQEDSAVYLCASSLSLTSGLLYNEQFFGPGTRLTVL.

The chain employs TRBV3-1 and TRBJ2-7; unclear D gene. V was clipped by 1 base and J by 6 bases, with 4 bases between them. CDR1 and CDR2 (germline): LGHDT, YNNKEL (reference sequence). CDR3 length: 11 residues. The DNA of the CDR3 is TGTGCCAGCAGCCAAGTGGGCGAGCAGTACTTC. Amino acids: CASSQVGEQYF.

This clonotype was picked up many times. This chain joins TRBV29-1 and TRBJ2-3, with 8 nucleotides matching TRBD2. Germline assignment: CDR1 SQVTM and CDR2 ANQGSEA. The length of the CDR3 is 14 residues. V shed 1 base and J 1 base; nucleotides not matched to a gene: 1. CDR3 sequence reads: CSVEGGGRTDTQYF. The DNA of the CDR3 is TGCAGCGTTGAAGGCGGGGGGCGCACAGATACGCAGTATTTT.

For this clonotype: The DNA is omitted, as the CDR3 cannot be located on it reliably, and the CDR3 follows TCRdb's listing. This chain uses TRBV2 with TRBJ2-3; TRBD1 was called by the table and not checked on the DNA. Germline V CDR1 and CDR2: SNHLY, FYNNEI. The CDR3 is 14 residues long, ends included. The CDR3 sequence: CASILGGSTDTQYF.

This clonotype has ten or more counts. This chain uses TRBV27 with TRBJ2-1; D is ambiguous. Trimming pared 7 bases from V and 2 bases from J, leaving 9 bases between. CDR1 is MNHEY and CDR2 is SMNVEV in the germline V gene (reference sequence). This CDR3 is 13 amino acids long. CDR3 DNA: TGTGCCAGCACCCGGGCAACCTACAATGAGCAGTTCTTC. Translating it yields CASTRATYNEQFF.

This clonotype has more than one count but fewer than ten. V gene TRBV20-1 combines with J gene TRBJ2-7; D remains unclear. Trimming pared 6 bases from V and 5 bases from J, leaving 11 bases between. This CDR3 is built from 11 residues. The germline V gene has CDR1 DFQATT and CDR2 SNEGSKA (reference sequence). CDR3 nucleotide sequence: TGCAGTGCCCCCGACCATAACGAGCAGTACTTC. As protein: CSAPDHNEQYF.

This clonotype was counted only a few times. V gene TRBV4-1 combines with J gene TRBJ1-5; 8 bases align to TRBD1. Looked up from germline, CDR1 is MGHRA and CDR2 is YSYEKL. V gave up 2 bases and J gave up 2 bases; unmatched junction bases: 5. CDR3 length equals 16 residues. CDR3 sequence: CASSQTGTGGNQPQHF. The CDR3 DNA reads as TGCGCCAGCAGCCAAACCGGGACAGGAGGCAATCAGCCCCAGCATTTT.

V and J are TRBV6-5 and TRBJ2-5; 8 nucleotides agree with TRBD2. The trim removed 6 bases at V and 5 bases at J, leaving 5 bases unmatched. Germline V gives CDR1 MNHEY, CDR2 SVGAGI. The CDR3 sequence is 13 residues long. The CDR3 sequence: CASRPSGSETQYF. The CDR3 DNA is TGTGCCAGCAGACCAAGCGGGAGCGAGACCCAGTACTTC.

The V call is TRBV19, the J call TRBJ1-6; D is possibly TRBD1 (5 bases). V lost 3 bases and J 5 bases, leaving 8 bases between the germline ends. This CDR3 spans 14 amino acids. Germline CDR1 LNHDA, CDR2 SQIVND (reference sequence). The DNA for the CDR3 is TGTGCCAGTAGTATGGGCAGGGATAATTCACCCCTCCACTTT. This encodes CASSMGRDNSPLHF.

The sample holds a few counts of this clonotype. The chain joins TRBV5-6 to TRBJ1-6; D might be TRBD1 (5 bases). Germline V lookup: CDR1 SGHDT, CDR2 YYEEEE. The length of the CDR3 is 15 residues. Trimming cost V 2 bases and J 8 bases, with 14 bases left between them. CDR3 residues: CASSFIRQGYSPLHF. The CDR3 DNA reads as TGTGCCAGCAGCTTTATTCGGCAGGGCTATTCACCCCTCCACTTT.

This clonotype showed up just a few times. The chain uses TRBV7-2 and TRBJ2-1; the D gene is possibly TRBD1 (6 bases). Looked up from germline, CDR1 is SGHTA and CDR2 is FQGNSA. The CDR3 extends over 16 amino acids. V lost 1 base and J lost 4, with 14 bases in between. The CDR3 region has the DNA TGTGCCAGCAGCTTAGGTTCCGGACAGCCTTACAATGAGCAGTTCTTC. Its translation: CASSLGSGQPYNEQFF.

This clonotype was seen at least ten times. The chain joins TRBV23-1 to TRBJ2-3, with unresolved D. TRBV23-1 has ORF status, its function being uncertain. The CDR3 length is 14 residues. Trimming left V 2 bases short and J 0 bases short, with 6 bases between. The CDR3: CASSQKESTDTQYF. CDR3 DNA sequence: TGCGCCAGCAGTCAAAAGGAGAGCACAGATACGCAGTATTTT.

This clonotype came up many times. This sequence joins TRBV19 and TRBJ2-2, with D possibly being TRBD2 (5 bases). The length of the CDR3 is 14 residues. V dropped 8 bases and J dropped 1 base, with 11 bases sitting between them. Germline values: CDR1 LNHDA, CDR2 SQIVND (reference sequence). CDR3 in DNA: TGTGCCAGTTCTAGAGGACTGAACACCGGGGAGCTGTTTTTT. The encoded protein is CASSRGLNTGELFF. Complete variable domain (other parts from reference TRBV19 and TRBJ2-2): DGGITQSPKYLFRKEGQNVTLSCEQNLNHDAMYWYRQDPGQGLRLIYYSQIVNDFQKGDIAEGYSVSREKKESFPLTVTSAQKNPTAFYLCASSRGLNTGELFFGEGSRLTVL.

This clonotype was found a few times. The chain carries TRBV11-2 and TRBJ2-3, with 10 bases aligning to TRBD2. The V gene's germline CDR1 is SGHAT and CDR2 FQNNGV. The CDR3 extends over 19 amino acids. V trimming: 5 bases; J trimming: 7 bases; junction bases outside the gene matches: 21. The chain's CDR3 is CASSPVARGSGGSLNTQYF. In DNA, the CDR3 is TGTGCCAGCAGCCCCGTCGCGAGAGGTAGCGGGGGGTCTCTAAATACGCAGTATTTT.

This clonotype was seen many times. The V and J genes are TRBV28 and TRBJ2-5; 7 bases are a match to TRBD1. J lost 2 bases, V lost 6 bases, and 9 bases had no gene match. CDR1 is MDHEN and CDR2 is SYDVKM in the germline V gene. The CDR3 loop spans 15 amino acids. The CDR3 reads CASSRQGPIQETQYF. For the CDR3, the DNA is TGTGCCAGCAGCCGACAGGGACCTATACAAGAGACCCAGTACTTC.

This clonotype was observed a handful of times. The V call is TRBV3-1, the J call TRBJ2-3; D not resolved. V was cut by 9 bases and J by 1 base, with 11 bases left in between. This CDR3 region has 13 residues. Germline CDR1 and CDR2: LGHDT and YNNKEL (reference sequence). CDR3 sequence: CASKIAGTDTQYF. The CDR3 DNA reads TGTGCCAGTAAAATCGCGGGCACAGATACGCAGTATTTT.

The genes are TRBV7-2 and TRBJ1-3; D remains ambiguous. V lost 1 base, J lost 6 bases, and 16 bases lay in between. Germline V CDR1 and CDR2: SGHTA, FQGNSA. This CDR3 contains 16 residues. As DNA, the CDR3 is TGTGCCAGCAGCTTAGATCCGGGTCCAGGTGAAAACACCATATATTTT. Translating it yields CASSLDPGPGENTIYF.

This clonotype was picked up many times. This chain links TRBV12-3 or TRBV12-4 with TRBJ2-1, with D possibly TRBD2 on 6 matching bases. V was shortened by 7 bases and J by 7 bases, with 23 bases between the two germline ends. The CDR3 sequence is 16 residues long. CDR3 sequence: CASNPRGGTRSNEQFF. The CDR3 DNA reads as TGTGCCAGCAATCCTCGCGGAGGGACCCGCTCTAATGAGCAGTTCTTC.